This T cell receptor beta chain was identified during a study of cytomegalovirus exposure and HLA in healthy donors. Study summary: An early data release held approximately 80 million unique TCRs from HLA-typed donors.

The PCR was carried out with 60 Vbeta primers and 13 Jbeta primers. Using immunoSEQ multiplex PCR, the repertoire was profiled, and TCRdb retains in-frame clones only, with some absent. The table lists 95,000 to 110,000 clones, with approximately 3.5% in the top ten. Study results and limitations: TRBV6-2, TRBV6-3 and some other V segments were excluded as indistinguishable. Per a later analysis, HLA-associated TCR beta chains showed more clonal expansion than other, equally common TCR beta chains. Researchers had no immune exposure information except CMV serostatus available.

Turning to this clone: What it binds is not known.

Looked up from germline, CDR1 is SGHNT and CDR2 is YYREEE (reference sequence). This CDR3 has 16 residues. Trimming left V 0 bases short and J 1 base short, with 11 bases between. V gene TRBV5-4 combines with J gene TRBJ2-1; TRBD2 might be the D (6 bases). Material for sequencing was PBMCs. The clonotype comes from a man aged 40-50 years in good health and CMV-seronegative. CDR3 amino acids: CASSLGAGRSYNEQFF. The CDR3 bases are TGTGCCAGCAGCTTGGGGGCAGGGAGGTCCTACAATGAGCAGTTCTTC.